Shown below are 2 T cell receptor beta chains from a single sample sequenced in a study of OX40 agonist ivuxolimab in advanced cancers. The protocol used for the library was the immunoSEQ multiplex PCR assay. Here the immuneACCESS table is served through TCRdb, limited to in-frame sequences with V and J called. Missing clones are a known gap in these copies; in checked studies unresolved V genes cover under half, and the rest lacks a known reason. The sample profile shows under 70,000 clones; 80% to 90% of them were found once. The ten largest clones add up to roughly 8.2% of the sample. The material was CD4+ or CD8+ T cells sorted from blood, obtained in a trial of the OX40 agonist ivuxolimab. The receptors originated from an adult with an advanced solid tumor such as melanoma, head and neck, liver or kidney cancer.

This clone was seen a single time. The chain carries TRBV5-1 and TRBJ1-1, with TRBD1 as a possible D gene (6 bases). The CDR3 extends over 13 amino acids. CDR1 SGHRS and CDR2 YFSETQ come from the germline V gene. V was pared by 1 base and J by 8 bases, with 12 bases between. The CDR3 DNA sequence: TGCGCCAGCAGCTTGCCGATAGGGGGGGAAGCTTTCTTT. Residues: CASSLPIGGEAFF.

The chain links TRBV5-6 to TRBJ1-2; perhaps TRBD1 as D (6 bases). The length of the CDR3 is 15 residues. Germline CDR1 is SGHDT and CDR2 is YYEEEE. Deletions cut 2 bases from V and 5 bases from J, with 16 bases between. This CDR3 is CASSLVQGLSYGYTF. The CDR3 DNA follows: TGTGCCAGCAGCTTAGTACAGGGATTGTCATATGGCTACACCTTC.